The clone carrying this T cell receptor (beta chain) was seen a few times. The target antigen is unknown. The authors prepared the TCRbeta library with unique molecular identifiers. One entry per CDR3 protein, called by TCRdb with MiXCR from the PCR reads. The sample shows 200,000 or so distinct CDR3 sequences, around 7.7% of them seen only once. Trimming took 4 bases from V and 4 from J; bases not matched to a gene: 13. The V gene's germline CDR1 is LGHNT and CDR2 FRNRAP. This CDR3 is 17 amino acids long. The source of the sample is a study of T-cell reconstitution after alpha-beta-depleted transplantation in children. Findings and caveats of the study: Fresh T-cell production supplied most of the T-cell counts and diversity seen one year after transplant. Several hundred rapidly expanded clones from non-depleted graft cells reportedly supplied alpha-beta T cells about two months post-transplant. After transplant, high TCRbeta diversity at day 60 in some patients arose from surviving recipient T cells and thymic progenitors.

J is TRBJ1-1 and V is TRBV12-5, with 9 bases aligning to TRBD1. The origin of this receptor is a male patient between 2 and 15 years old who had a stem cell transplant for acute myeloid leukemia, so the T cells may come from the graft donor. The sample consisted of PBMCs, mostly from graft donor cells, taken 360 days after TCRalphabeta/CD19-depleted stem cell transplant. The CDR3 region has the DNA TGTGCTAGTGGTTGGGCCCTGGTCAACAGGGGGCCCACTGAAGCTTTCTTT. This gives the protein CASGWALVNRGPTEAFF.